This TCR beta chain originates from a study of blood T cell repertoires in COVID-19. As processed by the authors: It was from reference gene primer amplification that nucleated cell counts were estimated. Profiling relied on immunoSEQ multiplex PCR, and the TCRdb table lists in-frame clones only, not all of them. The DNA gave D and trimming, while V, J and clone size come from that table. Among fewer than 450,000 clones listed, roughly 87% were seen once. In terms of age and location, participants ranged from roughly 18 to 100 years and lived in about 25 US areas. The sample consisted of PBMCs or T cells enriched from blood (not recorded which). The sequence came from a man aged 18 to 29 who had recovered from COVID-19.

CDR3 sequence (DNA): TGTGCCAGCAGCTGGGGACAGAACACTGAAGCTTTCTTT. Translation gives CASSWGQNTEAFF. The gene calls are TRBV7-8 and TRBJ1-1; tentative D call: TRBD1 (6 bases). Germline values: CDR1 SGHVS, CDR2 FQNEAQ. This CDR3 contains 13 residues. Trimming stripped 4 bases from V and 1 base from J, with 7 bases between.